These 15 T cell receptor beta chains came from one sample sequenced in a study of blood T cells in healthy people across ages. Using a J-beta primer mix together with a sample-barcoded 5' primer, a second PCR was run for about 6 to 12 cycles. TCRdb ran MiXCR on the 5' RACE reads and lists one entry per CDR3 protein. The table lists over 950,000 distinct CDR3 sequences, roughly 51% of them singletons, with 20% to 25% in the top ten. The sequenced sample was blood. The receptors were gathered from a woman between 55 and 75 years old in good health.

A remark on this clonotype: A much larger clone is a single base away; this may be a read error. The chain carries TRBV6-6 and TRBJ2-7; TRBD1 might be the D (7 bases). This CDR3 comprises 14 residues. Germline V gene data show CDR1 as MNHNY and CDR2 as SVGAGI (reference sequence). With 6 bases removed from V and 2 bases from J, the gap between germline ends came to 14 bases. CDR3: CASRTQGTPYEQYF. CDR3 coding DNA: TGTGCCAGCAGAACACAGGGGACTCCCTACGAGCAGTACTTC.

The V gene is TRBV3-1, the J gene TRBJ2-1; no definite D call. Trimming stripped 0 bases from V and 0 bases from J, with 12 bases between. CDR3 size: 17 residues. The germline V gene encodes CDR1 LGHDT and CDR2 YNNKEL (reference sequence). The CDR3, as DNA: TGTGCCAGCAGCCAAGATCATGGGGTTCGCTCCTACAATGAGCAGTTCTTC. Translated, it gives CASSQDHGVRSYNEQFF.

A few counts support this clonotype. V gene TRBV7-2 combines with J gene TRBJ2-5; no reliable D call. The CDR3 extends over 14 amino acids. Trimming removed 0 bases from V and 1 base from J, with 6 bases in between. Germline V gene sequence: CDR1 SGHTA, CDR2 FQGNSA. The CDR3: CASSLAAAQETQYF. The CDR3 region has the DNA TGTGCCAGCAGCTTAGCGGCCGCCCAAGAGACCCAGTACTTC.

This clonotype was seen a handful of times. The CDR3 reads CASSLLGGQYF. CDR3 nucleotides: TGTGCCAGCAGCTTATTAGGAGGGCAGTACTTC. The V call is TRBV7-9, the J call TRBJ2-4; TRBD2 is a possible D gene (6 bases). The CDR3 extends over 11 amino acids. Germline assignment: CDR1 SEHNR and CDR2 FQNEAQ (reference sequence). With 2 bases removed from V and 13 bases from J, the gap between germline ends came to 9 bases.

The V call is TRBV28, the J call TRBJ2-5; TRBD1 or TRBD2 may be the D gene (5 bases each). The J call may be incorrect, as the DNA end agrees better with TRBJ2-7. This CDR3 is 14 amino acids long. Germline assignment: CDR1 MDHEN and CDR2 SYDVKM. CDR3 coding DNA: TGTGCCAGCAGTTTCGGGGCTTGGATGTACGAGCAGTACTTC. Its protein product is CASSFGAWMYEQYF.

The V gene is TRBV28, the J gene TRBJ1-2; the D gene is possibly TRBD1 (5 bases). This CDR3 spans 16 amino acids. V lost 7 bases and J 8 bases, leaving 26 bases between the germline ends. Germline-derived CDR1 and CDR2 are MDHEN and SYDVKM. The CDR3 loop is CASIEKFRATTGGYTF. The CDR3 region has the DNA TGTGCCAGCATTGAGAAGTTCAGGGCAACTACGGGAGGCTACACCTTC.

This clonotype was seen only a few times. The J gene is TRBJ2-3, the V gene TRBV7-9; TRBD2 agrees at 7 bases. The J segment lost 7 bases and the V segment lost 4 bases, leaving 11 bases of the junction unmatched. CDR3 length: 15 amino acids. The germline CDR1 and CDR2 sequences are SEHNR and FQNEAQ (reference sequence). The CDR3, as DNA: TGTGCCAGCAGCTCCCGGCGGGAGCGGGCAAATACGCAGTATTTT. This codes for CASSSRRERANTQYF.

The gene calls are TRBV5-1 and TRBJ2-7; possible D gene TRBD1, 5 bases. This CDR3 is 14 amino acids long. Trimming took off 0 bases at V and 6 bases at J, with 13 bases between the two ends. The germline CDR1 and CDR2 sequences are SGHRS and YFSETQ. CDR3 nucleotides: TGCGCCAGCAGCTTGGAGGGGCAGGATAGCGAGCAGTACTTC. It translates to CASSLEGQDSEQYF. Together with reference TRBV5-1 and TRBJ2-7, the CDR3 gives the full variable domain: KAGVTQTPRYLIKTRGQQVTLSCSPISGHRSVSWYQQTPGQGLQFLFEYFSETQRNKGNFPGRFSGRQFSNSRSEMNVSTLELGDSALYLCASSLEGQDSEQYFGPGTRLTVT.

The rearrangement uses TRBV20-1 and TRBJ1-2; TRBD1 agrees at 7 bases. Germline V gene sequence: CDR1 DFQATT, CDR2 SNEGSKA (reference sequence). CDR3 length: 12 residues. The ends lost 6 bases at V and 2 bases at J; junction bases unmatched: 3. CDR3 residues: CSALTGNYGYTF. The CDR3 bases are TGCAGTGCCCTGACAGGGAACTATGGCTACACCTTC.

This chain links TRBV12-3 or TRBV12-4 with TRBJ2-3, with 10 bases lining up with TRBD2. The CDR3 is 16 residues long. Germline trimming cut 3 bases from V and 1 base from J; bases unmatched to any gene: 4. DNA of the CDR3: TGTGCCAGCAGTTTCTTAGCGGGAGGAGGCACAGATACGCAGTATTTT. It specifies CASSFLAGGGTDTQYF.

This rearrangement joins TRBV7-2 to TRBJ2-5; the match to TRBD1 covers 7 bases. The CDR3 contains 17 residues. CDR1 and CDR2 from the germline V gene are SGHTA and FQGNSA. Trimming at V came to 7 bases and at J to 2 bases, leaving 16 bases not matched to a gene. As DNA, the CDR3 is TGTGCCAGCAAAATAACCGGACCGGGACAGAGACAAGAGACCCAGTACTTC. This codes for CASKITGPGQRQETQYF.

This clonotype was seen a few times. The gene calls are TRBV12-3 or TRBV12-4 and TRBJ2-1; TRBD1 might be the D (5 bases). Deletions cut 2 bases from V and 9 bases from J, with 20 bases between. This CDR3 has 16 residues. CDR3 residues: CASSLYARAAAREQFF. The CDR3 DNA reads as TGTGCCAGCAGTTTATATGCCAGGGCAGCCGCCCGTGAGCAGTTCTTC.

A few counts support this clonotype. This sequence joins TRBV28 and TRBJ2-3; possible D gene TRBD1, 6 bases. Trimming shortened V by 9 bases and J by 2 bases, and 18 bases separated the two germline ends. CDR3 length: 15 amino acids. Looked up from germline, CDR1 is MDHEN and CDR2 is SYDVKM. In DNA form, the CDR3 reads TGTGCCAGTCGGACGCAGGGGAGATACACAGATACGCAGTATTTT. Translation gives CASRTQGRYTDTQYF.

The chain recombines TRBV20-1 with TRBJ2-4; 9 bases line up with TRBD2. TRBJ2-7 explains the end of the DNA better; the J call may be wrong. Germline loops: CDR1 DFQATT, CDR2 SNEGSKA (reference sequence). This CDR3 has 14 amino acids. Written as DNA, the CDR3 is TGCAGTGCTAGATATCGGACTAGCGCATACGAGCAGTACTTC. It is translated as CSARYRTSAYEQYF.

This clonotype was counted only a few times. This rearrangement joins TRBV4-3 to TRBJ2-2; D gene unclear. Germline lookup yields CDR1 LGHNA and CDR2 YSLEER. Trimming left V 6 bases short and J 2 bases short, with 7 bases between. This CDR3 is built from 13 residues. CDR3 coding DNA: TGCGCCAGCAGGCCCGCTAACACCGGGGAGCTGTTTTTT. Encoded protein: CASRPANTGELFF.